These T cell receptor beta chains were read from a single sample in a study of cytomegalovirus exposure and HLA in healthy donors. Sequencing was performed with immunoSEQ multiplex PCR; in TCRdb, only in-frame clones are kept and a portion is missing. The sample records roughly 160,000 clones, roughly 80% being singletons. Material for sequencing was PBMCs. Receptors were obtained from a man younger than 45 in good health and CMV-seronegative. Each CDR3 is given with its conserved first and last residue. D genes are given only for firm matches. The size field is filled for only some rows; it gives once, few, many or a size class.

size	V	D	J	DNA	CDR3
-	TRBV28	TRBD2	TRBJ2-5	TGTGCCAGCACCGTGGGAGGGTGGATCCAAGAGACCCAGTACTTC	CASTVGGWIQETQYF
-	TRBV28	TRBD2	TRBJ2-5	TGTGCCAGCAGTTTGAGTAGCGGGTTCGCACGGGAGACCCAGTACTTC	CASSLSSGFARETQYF
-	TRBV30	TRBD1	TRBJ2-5	TGTGCCTGGACAGGGGGCTTTGAGACCCAGTACTTC	CAWTGGFETQYF
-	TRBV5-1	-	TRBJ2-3	TGCGCCAGCAGCTTGGAACAGCCCACAGATACGCAGTATTTT	CASSLEQPTDTQYF
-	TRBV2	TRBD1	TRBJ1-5	TGTGCCAGCAGTAGACGCGGGACAGAAAATCAGCCCCAGCATTTT	CASSRRGTENQPQHF
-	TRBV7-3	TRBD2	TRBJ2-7	TGTGCCAGCAGCCCCCTGGGACTAGCGGCCATCCCGGTAGACTACGAGCAGTACTTC	CASSPLGLAAIPVDYEQYF
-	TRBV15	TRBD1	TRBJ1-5	TGTGCCACCAGCACTTATGGGACAGGGGTCATCAATCAGCCCCAGCATTTT	CATSTYGTGVINQPQHF
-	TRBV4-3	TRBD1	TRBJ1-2	TGCGCCAGCAGCCAAGAAGGCCCCAGGGGGACCTCCTACTATGGCTACACCTTC	CASSQEGPRGTSYYGYTF
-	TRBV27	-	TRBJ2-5	TGTGCCAGCGCAACCCAGGGGAGAGGGACCCAGTACTTC	CASATQGRGTQYF
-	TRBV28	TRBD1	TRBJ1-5	TGTGCCAGCAGCCTACATTTAGGACAGGGGAATCAGCCCCAGCATTTT	CASSLHLGQGNQPQHF
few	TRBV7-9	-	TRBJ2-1	TGTGCCAGCAGCCCTATGAACAATGAGCAGTTCTTC	CASSPMNNEQFF
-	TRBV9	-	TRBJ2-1	TGTGCCAGCAGCGTAGGGGCTAGCCCCTACAATGAGCAGTTCTTC	CASSVGASPYNEQFF
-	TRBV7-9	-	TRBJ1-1	TGTGCCAGCCGCTCCTCCGGGACATTGAACACTGAAGCTTTCTTT	CASRSSGTLNTEAFF
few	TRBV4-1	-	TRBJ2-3	TGCGCCAGCAGCTTTGCGGGGAGTAGCACAGATACGCAGTATTTT	CASSFAGSSTDTQYF
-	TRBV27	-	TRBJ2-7	TGTGCCAGCAGTGCCAAGGACGGACAATGCTACGAGCAGTACTTC	CASSAKDGQCYEQYF
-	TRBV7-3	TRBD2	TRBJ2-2	TGTGCCAGCAGCTTAACCCTAGCGGGGGGGCCGGGCACCGGGGAGCTGTTTTTT	CASSLTLAGGPGTGELFF
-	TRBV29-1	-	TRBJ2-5	TGCAGCGCTGTTGGCTCTATCTCGGTGGGAGATCAAGAGACCCAGTACTTC	CSAVGSISVGDQETQYF
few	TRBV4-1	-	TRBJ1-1	TGCGCCAGCAGCCTATCGGTGAACACTGAAGCTTTCTTT	CASSLSVNTEAFF
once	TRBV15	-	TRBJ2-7	TGTGCCACCAGCAGAGAGTACAGTCTCGAGCAGTACTTC	CATSREYSLEQYF
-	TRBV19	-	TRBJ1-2	TGTGCCAGTAGTACCAGATTACAGGGTACGGTCTATGGCTACACCTTC	CASSTRLQGTVYGYTF
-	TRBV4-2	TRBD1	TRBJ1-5	TGTGCCAGCAGCCAAGAGACAGGGGCTACGCATCAGCCCCAGCATTTT	CASSQETGATHQPQHF
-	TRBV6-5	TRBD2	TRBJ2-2	TGTGCCAGCAGTCCGCTAGCGGAGAACACCGGGGAGCTGTTTTTT	CASSPLAENTGELFF
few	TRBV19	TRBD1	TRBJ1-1	TGTGCCAGTAGTAGAGAAGGGGGCGAGACTGAAGCTTTCTTT	CASSREGGETEAFF
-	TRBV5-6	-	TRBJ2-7	TGTGCCAGCAGCTTGTCCTTCGCCTACGAGCAGTACTTC	CASSLSFAYEQYF